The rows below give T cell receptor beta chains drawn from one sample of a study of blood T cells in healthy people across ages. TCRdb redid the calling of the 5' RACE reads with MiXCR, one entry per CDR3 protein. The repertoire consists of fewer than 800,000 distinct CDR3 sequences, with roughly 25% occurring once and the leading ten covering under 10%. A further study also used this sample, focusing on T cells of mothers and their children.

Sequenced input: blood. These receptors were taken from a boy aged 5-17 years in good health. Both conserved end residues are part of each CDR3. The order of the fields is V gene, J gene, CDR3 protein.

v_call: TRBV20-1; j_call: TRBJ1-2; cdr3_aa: CSARTQEAAGYTF
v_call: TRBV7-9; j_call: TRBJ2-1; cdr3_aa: CASRSSSGLAGYNEQFF
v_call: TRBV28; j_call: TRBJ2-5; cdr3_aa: CASSLERFPETQYF
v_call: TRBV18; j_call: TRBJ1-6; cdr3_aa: CASSAVGKGGSPLHF
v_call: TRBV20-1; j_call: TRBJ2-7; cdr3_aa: CSARGRGLFYEQYF
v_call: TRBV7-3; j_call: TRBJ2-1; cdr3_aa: CASSLAGGPAEQFF
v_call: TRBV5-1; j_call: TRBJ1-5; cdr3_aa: CASSFTVNQPQHF
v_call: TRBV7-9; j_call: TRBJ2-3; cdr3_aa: CASSPRDIISDTQYF
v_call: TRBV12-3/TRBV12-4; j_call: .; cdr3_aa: CASSVGLAYEQFF
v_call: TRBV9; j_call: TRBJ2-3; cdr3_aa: CASSVAAVGDTQYF
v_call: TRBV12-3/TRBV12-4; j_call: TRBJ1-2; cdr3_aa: CASLLKEGLGFGYTF
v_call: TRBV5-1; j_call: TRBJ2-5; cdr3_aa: CASSLDLETQYF
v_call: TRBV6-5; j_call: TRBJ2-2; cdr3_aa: CASSYSDRRSTGELFF
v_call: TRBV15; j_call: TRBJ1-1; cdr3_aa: CATSSGWEQGTEAFF
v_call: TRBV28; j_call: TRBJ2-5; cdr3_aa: CASSSPGTSGQETQYF
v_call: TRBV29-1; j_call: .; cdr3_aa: CSVDRDNEQFF
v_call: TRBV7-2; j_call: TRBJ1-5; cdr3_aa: CASSVDRKPQHF
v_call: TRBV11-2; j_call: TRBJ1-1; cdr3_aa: CASSPLRGRARTEAFF
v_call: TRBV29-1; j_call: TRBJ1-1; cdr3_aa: CSVDEGLRTEAFF